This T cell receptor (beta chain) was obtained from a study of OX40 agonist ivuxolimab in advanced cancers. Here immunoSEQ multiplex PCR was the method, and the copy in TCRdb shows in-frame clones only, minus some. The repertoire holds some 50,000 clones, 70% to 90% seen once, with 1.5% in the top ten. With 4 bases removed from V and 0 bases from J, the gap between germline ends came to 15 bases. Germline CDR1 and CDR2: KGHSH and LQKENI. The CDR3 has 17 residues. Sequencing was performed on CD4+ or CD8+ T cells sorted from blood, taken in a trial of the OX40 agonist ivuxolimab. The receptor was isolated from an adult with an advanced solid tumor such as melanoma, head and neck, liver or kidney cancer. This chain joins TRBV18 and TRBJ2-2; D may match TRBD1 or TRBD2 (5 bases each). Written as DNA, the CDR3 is TGTGCCAGCTCACTCCCCGGGGCAGGGCCGAACACCGGGGAGCTGTTTTTT. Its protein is CASSLPGAGPNTGELFF.